This record concerns one T cell receptor beta chain sequence. This sample was included in a study of CD8+CD57+ T cells in acquired aplastic anemia. The TCR beta profiling, which covered VDJ combination and CDR3 sequence, was carried out using genomic DNA as the template. MiXCR, run by TCRdb on the reads, gives a single entry per CDR3 protein. The data hold about 290,000 distinct CDR3 sequences, with roughly 61% observed a single time. CD8+CD57+ cell expansion had been shown by flow cytometry in patients chosen for sequencing. V dropped 7 bases and J dropped 5 bases, with 14 bases sitting between them. CDR3 size: 13 residues.

The sequenced sample consisted of sorted CD4+, CD8+, or CD8+CD57+ T cells (not recorded which) from PBMCs. The V call is TRBV12-3 or TRBV12-4, the J call TRBJ1-1; no clear D gene. The source is a human donor with aplastic anemia. The CDR3 is CASTYQSGTEAFF. Written as DNA, the CDR3 is TGTGCCAGCACCTACCAGAGCGGGACTGAAGCTTTCTTT.